What follows are 26 T cell receptor beta chains derived from one specimen sequenced in a study of blood T cell repertoires in COVID-19. The repertoire was sequenced with immunoSEQ multiplex PCR; TCRdb's copy has only in-frame clones and lacks some. The sample comprises 95,000 to 150,000 clones, roughly 75% of which are singletons, and roughly 16% rests with the top ten. Input material: peripheral blood. Receptor source: a man aged 60-69 years with active or convalescent COVID-19.

This clone was observed a few times. V is TRBV5-1 and J is TRBJ2-2; TRBD1 matches 8 bases. Germline V lookup: CDR1 SGHRS, CDR2 YFSETQ. This CDR3 comprises 14 residues. Unmatched junction bases numbered 10, after V lost 5 bases and J lost 10 bases. CDR3 DNA sequence: TGCGCCAGCAGAGCGACAGGGGATAGTGAGGAGCTGTTTTTT. Protein sequence: CASRATGDSEELFF.

This clone was recorded once. The chain links TRBV3-1 (or the pseudogene TRBV3-2) to TRBJ1-1, with TRBD1 as a possible D gene (5 bases). With 2 bases removed from V and 10 bases from J, the gap between germline ends came to 11 bases. Germline V lookup: CDR1 LGHDT, CDR2 YNNKEL (reference sequence). The CDR3 has 12 amino acids. The CDR3 nucleotides are TGTGCCAGCAGCCAATCTAACGGGGGAGCTTTCTTT. As protein: CASSQSNGGAFF.

The chain uses TRBV7-9 and TRBJ2-7; D is perhaps TRBD2 (5 bases). Germline CDR1 is SEHNR and CDR2 is FQNEAQ (reference sequence). The CDR3 is 16 residues long. V was shortened by 5 bases and J by 2 bases, with 19 bases between the two germline ends. The CDR3 DNA reads as TGTGCCAGCAGCCCTGGAGGATGGGCTGGGGCCTACGAGCAGTACTTC. This gives the protein CASSPGGWAGAYEQYF. The full variable domain, with the rest looked up from reference TRBV7-9 and TRBJ2-7, is DTGVSQNPRHKITKRGQNVTFRCDPISEHNRLYWYRQTLGQGPEFLTYFQNEAQLEKSRLLSDRFSAERPKGSFSTLEIQRTEQGDSAMYLCASSPGGWAGAYEQYFGPGTRLTVT.

This chain joins TRBV9 and TRBJ2-1; 8 bases match TRBD2. The CDR3 is made up of 16 amino acids. Germline V CDR1 and CDR2: SGDLS, YYNGEE. V gave up 3 bases and J gave up 0 bases; unmatched junction bases: 5. CDR3 region: CASSGYSGVSYNEQFF. The CDR3 DNA sequence: TGTGCCAGCAGCGGCTATAGCGGGGTCTCCTACAATGAGCAGTTCTTC.

This chain uses TRBV30 with TRBJ2-7; 10 nucleotides match TRBD1. This CDR3 has 16 amino acids. Germline lookup yields CDR1 GTSNPN and CDR2 SVGIG (reference sequence). The V and J ends lost 5 bases and 6 bases, in that order; junction bases with no gene match: 16. This CDR3 is CAWAVGWGQGYGEQYF. The CDR3, as DNA: TGTGCCTGGGCCGTCGGTTGGGGACAGGGGTATGGCGAGCAGTACTTC. The variable domain in full, completed from reference TRBV30 and TRBJ2-7, reads SQTIHQWPATLVQPVGSPLSLECTVEGTSNPNLYWYRQAAGRGLQLLFYSVGIGQISSEVPQNLSASRPQDRQFILSSKKLLLSDSGFYLCAWAVGWGQGYGEQYFGPGTRLTVT.

The chain couples TRBV6-4 to TRBJ2-7, with a weak D call TRBD1 (7 bases). The CDR3 loop spans 16 amino acids. CDR1 and CDR2 (germline): MRHNA, SNTAGT. Trimming took 0 bases from V and 0 from J, leaving 12 bases between them. The CDR3: CASSDSGGTDSYEQYF. The DNA of the CDR3 is TGTGCCAGCAGTGACTCAGGAGGGACAGACTCCTACGAGCAGTACTTC.

The J gene is TRBJ2-6, the V gene TRBV7-8; tentative D call: TRBD1 (5 bases). Trimming pared 2 bases from V and 0 bases from J, leaving 11 bases between. The CDR3 contains 17 residues. Germline V gives CDR1 SGHVS, CDR2 FQNEAQ. The CDR3 sequence is CASSLTGLYSGANVLTF. Written as DNA, the CDR3 is TGTGCCAGCAGCTTAACAGGCCTCTACTCTGGGGCCAACGTCCTGACTTTC.

This clone was picked up one time. V usage is TRBV13 and J usage is TRBJ1-3; D uncertain. CDR3 size: 14 residues. The germline CDR1 and CDR2 sequences are PRHDT and FYEKMQ (reference sequence). V dropped 3 bases and J dropped 2 bases, with 8 bases sitting between them. CDR3 amino acids: CASSFWATGNTIYF. For the CDR3, the DNA is TGTGCCAGCAGCTTCTGGGCAACTGGAAACACCATATATTTT.

J is TRBJ2-7 and V is TRBV6-2 or TRBV6-3; TRBD2 might be the D (5 bases). Between the trimmed V and J ends, which lost 5 bases and 3 bases, there was a span of 11 bases. Germline CDR1 reads MNHEY; CDR2 reads SVGEGT. The CDR3 is made up of 13 amino acids. CDR3 sequence (DNA): TGTGCCAGCAGTCCACTAGGTTACTACGAGCAGTACTTC. It is translated as CASSPLGYYEQYF.

V and J are TRBV14 and TRBJ1-2; TRBD1 matches at 9 bases. Germline V gives CDR1 SGHDN, CDR2 FVKESK. CDR3 length: 17 amino acids. The V segment lost 2 bases and the J segment 4 bases; nucleotides outside the gene matches: 11. The CDR3 region is CASSQHGGDRVLYGYTF. The CDR3 DNA follows: TGTGCCAGCAGCCAACATGGGGGGGACAGGGTACTCTATGGCTACACCTTC.

The chain has TRBV5-1 and TRBJ1-4; 8 positions match TRBD1. The CDR3 length is 14 residues. Germline CDR1 and CDR2: SGHRS and YFSETQ. V trimming: 4 bases; J trimming: 7 bases; junction bases outside the gene matches: 6. CDR3 in DNA: TGCGCCAGCAGCCCGGACAGGGAAGGTGAAAAACTGTTTTTT. This encodes CASSPDREGEKLFF.

The V call is TRBV18, the J call TRBJ2-7; D gene uncertain. Trimming pared 2 bases from V and 2 bases from J, leaving 7 bases between. The CDR3 sequence is 13 residues long. The germline CDR1 and CDR2 sequences are KGHSH and LQKENI. Written as DNA, the CDR3 is TGTGCCAGCTCACCATTCACAGCCTACGAGCAGTACTTC. Its protein product is CASSPFTAYEQYF.

The gene calls are TRBV20-1 and TRBJ1-2, with 10 positions matching TRBD1. This CDR3 contains 14 residues. Germline CDR1 DFQATT, CDR2 SNEGSKA (reference sequence). V was clipped by 3 bases and J by 4 bases; unmatched bases: 5. CDR3 DNA sequence: TGCAGTGCTAGTGGACAGGGGGTAGGCTATGGCTACACCTTC. Its translation is CSASGQGVGYGYTF.

The V gene is TRBV5-4, the J gene TRBJ2-3; 12 bases map to TRBD1. The junction had 3 bases not matched to a gene; V was cut back by 4 bases and J by 3 bases. CDR1 and CDR2 (germline): SGHNT, YYREEE (reference sequence). The CDR3 is made up of 15 amino acids. CDR3 amino acids: CASSRGQGATDTQYF. The CDR3 DNA is TGTGCCAGCAGCCGGGGACAGGGGGCGACAGATACGCAGTATTTT.

This chain links TRBV19 with TRBJ1-5; tentative D call: TRBD1 (6 bases). This CDR3 has 16 amino acids. Trimming took 7 bases from V and 3 from J, leaving 19 bases between them. Germline V gene lookup returns CDR1 LNHDA and CDR2 SQIVND (reference sequence). CDR3 amino acids: CASTLGWPGDNQPQHF. The CDR3 DNA follows: TGTGCCAGTACCCTAGGGTGGCCAGGGGACAATCAGCCCCAGCATTTT.

The V and J genes are TRBV16 and TRBJ2-5, with TRBD2 as a possible D gene (5 bases). The ends were cut back, 0 bases at V and 2 bases at J, with 7 bases in the middle. The CDR3 runs to 14 residues. Germline V gene data show CDR1 as KGHSY and CDR2 as FQNENV. The CDR3 is CASSQSREQETQYF. DNA for the CDR3: TGTGCCAGCAGCCAATCACGGGAACAAGAGACCCAGTACTTC.

The chain employs TRBV10-1 and TRBJ1-1; D uncertain. The germline V gene has CDR1 WNHNN and CDR2 SYGVQD (reference sequence). The V gene lost 9 bases and the J gene lost 3 bases, with 14 bases spanning the gap. This CDR3 is 13 amino acids long. CDR3 protein: CARRVQEDTEAFF. Written as DNA, the CDR3 is TGCGCCAGGAGGGTGCAGGAGGACACTGAAGCTTTCTTT.

The chain is built from TRBV4-1 and TRBJ2-7; maybe TRBD1 (5 bases). There are 17 residues in the CDR3. Germline loops: CDR1 MGHRA, CDR2 YSYEKL. V lost 0 bases and J lost 3, with 18 bases in between. This CDR3 reads CASSQDVLQAVHYEQYF. For the CDR3, the DNA is TGCGCCAGCAGCCAAGATGTCCTACAGGCTGTACACTACGAGCAGTACTTC.

CDR3 coding DNA: TGTGCCAGCGGGAGACAGGGGCCTCTCAAGCAGTACTTC. Amino acid sequence: CASGRQGPLKQYF. The rearrangement links TRBV5-6 to TRBJ2-7; 8 positions agree with TRBD1. Germline CDR1 is SGHDT and CDR2 is YYEEEE. The CDR3 covers 13 residues. Germline trimming cut 7 bases from V and 8 bases from J; bases unmatched to any gene: 11.

The chain uses TRBV7-9 and TRBJ2-1, with a possible D match to TRBD2 (6 bases). The CDR3 spans 14 residues. CDR1 and CDR2 (germline): SEHNR, FQNEAQ (reference sequence). V was trimmed by 5 bases and J by 1 base, leaving 9 bases between them. Here the CDR3 reads CASSLRGSYNEQFF. CDR3 DNA: TGTGCCAGCAGCCTACGGGGGTCCTACAATGAGCAGTTCTTC.

Details on this clone: This sample includes further DNA sequences coding for the same CDR3. V and J are TRBV29-1 and TRBJ2-5; 8 bases agree with TRBD1. V shed 6 bases and J 1 base; nucleotides not matched to a gene: 1. Per germline, CDR1 SQVTM and CDR2 ANQGSEA. The CDR3 length is 12 residues. CDR3 sequence reads: CSVGTGQETQYF. In DNA, the CDR3 is TGCAGCGTGGGGACAGGCCAAGAGACCCAGTACTTC.

V usage is TRBV28 and J usage is TRBJ1-3, with a weak D call TRBD1 (5 bases). The CDR3 is 14 amino acids. The V end was cut by 6 bases, the J end by 3 bases, with 12 bases between. Germline CDR1 is MDHEN and CDR2 is SYDVKM. The DNA of the CDR3 is TGTGCCAGCAGCCAGCAGGGTATTGGAAACACCATATATTTT. It specifies CASSQQGIGNTIYF.

The rearrangement joins TRBV19 to TRBJ2-2; maybe TRBD2 (5 bases). V was trimmed by 7 bases and J by 1 base, leaving 13 bases between them. The germline V gene has CDR1 LNHDA and CDR2 SQIVND (reference sequence). The CDR3 has 15 residues. The CDR3 DNA sequence: TGTGCCAGTACCCCCACGGAGGAGAACACCGGGGAGCTGTTTTTT. Amino acid sequence: CASTPTEENTGELFF.

This sequence joins TRBV9 and TRBJ1-2; D gene unclear. With 4 bases removed from V and 8 bases from J, the gap between germline ends came to 18 bases. The CDR3 sequence is 14 residues long. Germline V gene sequence: CDR1 SGDLS, CDR2 YYNGEE. CDR3 protein: CASSSVDESGGYTF. The DNA of the CDR3 is TGTGCCAGCAGCTCCGTAGACGAGTCCGGGGGCTACACCTTC. Full variable domain (missing parts from reference TRBV9 and TRBJ1-2): DSGVTQTPKHLITATGQRVTLRCSPRSGDLSVYWYQQSLDQGLQFLIQYYNGEERAKGNILERFSAQQFPDLHSELNLSSLELGDSALYFCASSSVDESGGYTFGSGTRLTVV.

The gene calls are TRBV18 and TRBJ2-5, with D uncertain. The germline V and J ends were trimmed by 1 base and 2 bases, with 5 bases remaining between them. The CDR3 covers 13 residues. Germline values: CDR1 KGHSH, CDR2 LQKENI. This chain's CDR3 is CASSPLLQETQYF. CDR3 coding DNA: TGTGCCAGCTCACCACTCTTACAAGAGACCCAGTACTTC.

The chain recombines TRBV6-2 or TRBV6-3 with TRBJ1-1, with D tentatively TRBD1 (6 bases). V gave up 7 bases and J gave up 9 bases, with 21 bases separating them. This CDR3 has 14 amino acids. CDR1 MNHEY and CDR2 SVGEGT come from the germline V gene. CDR3 DNA: TGTGCCAGCACCCCCCTACAGGGAGTAGGGCAAGCTTTCTTT. Protein sequence: CASTPLQGVGQAFF.